Shown below are 16 T cell receptor beta chains from a single sample sequenced in a study of shared clonotypes between healthy human individuals (dated by TCRdb to the early 2020s). The library was made by the immunoSEQ multiplex PCR assay. TCRdb carries this immuneACCESS record with in-frame sequences only. Its versions omit some clonotypes, under half of them owing to an unresolved V gene in the studies checked, with the rest unexplained. This sample has 900,000 to 1,200,000 clones in its table, and 70% to 80% of those were observed once. Roughly 0.55% of the sample is taken by the ten largest. The sample consisted of memory CD4+ T cells from PBMCs. The cell subset or site label on this specimen signifies: CD45RA-negative fraction. Receptors were obtained from a man aged 18 to 35 in good health. Some clones in this sample may be carry-over from other donors' samples.

The rearrangement uses TRBV28 and TRBJ2-1; D may be TRBD2 (5 bases). The CDR3 is made up of 15 amino acids. V lost 3 bases and J 4 bases, leaving 13 bases between the germline ends. Looked up from germline, CDR1 is MDHEN and CDR2 is SYDVKM. The CDR3 coding sequence is TGTGCCAGCAGTTTCTTAGGGTCGGGGTACAATGAGCAGTTCTTC. Translating it yields CASSFLGSGYNEQFF.

The chain employs TRBV9 and TRBJ1-4, with 7 bases aligning to TRBD1. The CDR3 has 17 amino acids. Unmatched junction bases numbered 8, after V lost 3 bases and J lost 0 bases. In germline, CDR1 is SGDLS, CDR2 YYNGEE. CDR3 sequence: CASSGQGLQATNEKLFF. The CDR3 DNA reads TGTGCCAGCAGCGGACAGGGACTTCAGGCAACTAATGAAAAACTGTTTTTT.

The chain carries TRBV5-1 and TRBJ2-3; possibly TRBD2 for D (6 bases). The germline CDR1 and CDR2 sequences are SGHRS and YFSETQ. The CDR3 covers 14 residues. V lost 5 bases and J lost 7, with 17 bases in between. Written as DNA, the CDR3 is TGCGCCAGCAGGTTAGCGGAACCCGGCCATACGCAGTATTTT. Protein sequence: CASRLAEPGHTQYF.

This chain connects TRBV7-2 to TRBJ1-1; 8 positions match TRBD1. The CDR3 contains 14 residues. V lost 5 bases to trimming and J lost 4 bases; unmatched junction nucleotides: 6. From germline, CDR1 is SGHTA and CDR2 FQGNSA. In nucleotides, the CDR3 is TGTGCCAGCAGCCGACAGGGGTGGGTCACTGAAGCTTTCTTT. Translated: CASSRQGWVTEAFF.

This chain links TRBV5-1 with TRBJ1-1, with unresolved D. V dropped 1 base and J dropped 1 base, with 8 bases sitting between them. Germline V gives CDR1 SGHRS, CDR2 YFSETQ. The CDR3 extends over 14 amino acids. This CDR3 reads CASSLTASNTEAFF. The CDR3 DNA is TGCGCCAGCAGCTTGACAGCTTCGAACACTGAAGCTTTCTTT.

A word on this clone: This likely reflects a read error, since a far larger clone is one base away. The CDR3 sequence is CASSPDGKRTNGELFF. In DNA form, the CDR3 reads TGTGCCAGCAGCCCGGACGGGAAGAGAACAAACGGGGAGCTGTTTTTC. The V and J genes are TRBV5-6 and TRBJ2-2; tentative D call: TRBD2 (5 bases). Germline CDR1 reads SGHDT; CDR2 reads YYEEEE. The CDR3 sequence is 16 residues long.

This rearrangement joins TRBV6-4 to TRBJ1-5, with D uncertain. The CDR3 extends over 14 amino acids. Looked up from germline, CDR1 is MRHNA and CDR2 is SNTAGT. V was shortened by 8 bases and J by 3 bases, with 14 bases between the two germline ends. The CDR3 nucleotides read TGTGCCAGCTTGACGTGCCCTTACAATCAGCCCCAGCATTTT. The encoded protein is CASLTCPYNQPQHF.

This chain connects TRBV5-1 to TRBJ1-2; 9 nucleotides line up with TRBD1. CDR3 length: 14 residues. Germline V CDR1 and CDR2: SGHRS, YFSETQ. The ends lost 1 base at V and 8 bases at J; junction bases unmatched: 6. CDR3 bases: TGCGCCAGCAGCTTGTTAACAGGGGGCTACGGCTACACCTTC. Encoded protein: CASSLLTGGYGYTF.

J is TRBJ1-3 and V is TRBV5-1; D call uncertain. In germline, CDR1 is SGHRS, CDR2 YFSETQ. Trimming took 3 bases from V and 4 from J, leaving 14 bases between them. This CDR3 spans 15 amino acids. The CDR3 region is CASSSNQKTGNTIYF. CDR3 in DNA: TGCGCCAGCAGCTCCAATCAGAAAACCGGAAACACCATATATTTT.

The J gene is TRBJ2-5, the V gene TRBV6-6; maybe TRBD2 (5 bases). Trimming left V 5 bases short and J 4 bases short, with 11 bases between. Germline CDR1 and CDR2: MNHNY and SVGAGI (reference sequence). The CDR3 consists of 13 residues. The CDR3 region is CASSEIRGETQYF. The CDR3 DNA reads as TGTGCCAGCAGTGAGATACGGGGAGAGACCCAGTACTTC.

This clone was found a few times. This sample also contains other DNA sequences that code for the same CDR3. This chain connects TRBV11-2 to TRBJ2-7; maybe TRBD2 (5 bases). The CDR3 has 13 amino acids. Between the trimmed V and J ends, which lost 2 bases and 1 base, there was a span of 6 bases. In germline, CDR1 is SGHAT, CDR2 FQNNGV. Written as DNA, the CDR3 is TGTGCCAGCAGCTTAAAGCGGTCCTACGAGCAGTACTTC. Translating it yields CASSLKRSYEQYF.

The rearrangement uses TRBV27 and TRBJ2-5; no firm D call. The germline gives CDR1 MNHEY, CDR2 SMNVEV (reference sequence). Trimming left V 5 bases short and J 5 bases short, with 6 bases between. CDR3 size: 11 residues. DNA for the CDR3: TGTGCCAGCAGTCCCCCGGAGACCCAGTACTTC. It encodes CASSPPETQYF.

The chain combines TRBV6-1 with TRBJ2-5; D is undetermined. Germline V CDR1 and CDR2: MNHNS, SASEGT. The CDR3 length is 18 residues. V was pared by 2 bases and J by 2 bases, with 21 bases between. CDR3 region: CASSEYGWVGRGQETQYF. The CDR3 nucleotides are TGTGCCAGCAGTGAATATGGGTGGGTAGGACGAGGACAAGAGACCCAGTACTTC.

The chain links TRBV7-2 to TRBJ1-2; D may be TRBD1 (6 bases). Germline CDR1 is SGHTA and CDR2 is FQGNSA. The CDR3 sequence is 15 residues long. V was trimmed by 1 base and J by 3 bases, leaving 12 bases between them. The CDR3 nucleotides read TGTGCCAGCAGCTTAGAGGCCGGACAGTACTATGGCTACACCTTC. Protein: CASSLEAGQYYGYTF.

Note on this clone: Different DNA sequences within this sample yield the same CDR3. The V gene is TRBV4-1, the J gene TRBJ2-3; D not certain. The V gene's germline CDR1 is MGHRA and CDR2 YSYEKL. V was clipped by 1 base and J by 6 bases, with 5 bases between them. CDR3 length: 12 amino acids. The chain's CDR3 is CASSQVSDTQYF. The CDR3 nucleotides are TGCGCCAGCAGCCAAGTGTCGGATACGCAGTATTTT.

The chain has TRBV11-2 and TRBJ2-5; 12 bases map to TRBD2. V lost 0 bases to trimming and J lost 6 bases; unmatched junction nucleotides: 5. Germline V gives CDR1 SGHAT, CDR2 FQNNGV. The CDR3 is 16 amino acids. CDR3 region: CASSLDRTSGTQTQYF. DNA for the CDR3: TGTGCCAGCAGCTTAGACAGGACTAGCGGGACTCAGACCCAGTACTTC.